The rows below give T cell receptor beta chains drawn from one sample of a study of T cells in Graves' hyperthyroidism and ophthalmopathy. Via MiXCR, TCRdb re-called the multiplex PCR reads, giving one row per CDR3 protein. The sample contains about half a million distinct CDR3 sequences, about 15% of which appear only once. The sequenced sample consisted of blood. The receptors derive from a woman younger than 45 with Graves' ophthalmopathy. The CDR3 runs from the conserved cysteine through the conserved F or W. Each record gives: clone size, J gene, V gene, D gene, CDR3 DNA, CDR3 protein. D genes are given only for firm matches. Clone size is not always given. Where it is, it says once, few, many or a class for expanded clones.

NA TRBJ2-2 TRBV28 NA TGTGCCAGCAGTCTACAGGGGAGCGGGGCCGGGGAGCTGTTTTTT CASSLQGSGAGELFF
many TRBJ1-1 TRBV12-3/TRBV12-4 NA TGTGCCAGCCTCACCCACGAAGCTATGAACACTGAAGCTTTCTTT CASLTHEAMNTEAFF
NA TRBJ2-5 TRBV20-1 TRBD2 TGCAGTGCTAGAGACCTAGGGGGACTAGTGCAAGAGACCCAGTACTTC CSARDLGGLVQETQYF
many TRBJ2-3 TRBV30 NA TGTGCCTGGGACCACAAGTCCACAGATACGCAGTATTTT CAWDHKSTDTQYF
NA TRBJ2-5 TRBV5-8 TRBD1 TGTGCCAGCAGCGTGGACAGGGTCTACGAGACCCAGTACTTC CASSVDRVYETQYF
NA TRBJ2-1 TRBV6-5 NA TGTGCCAGCAGTTACGGCGGGACGAACAATGAGCAGTTCTTC CASSYGGTNNEQFF
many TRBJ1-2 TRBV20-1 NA TGCAGTGCTGACGCCAGGGGTCATAACTATGGCTACACCTTC CSADARGHNYGYTF
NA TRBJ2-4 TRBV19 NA TGTGCCAGTAGTGGATATGGGTCACTAGCCAAAAACATTCAGTACTTC CASSGYGSLAKNIQYF
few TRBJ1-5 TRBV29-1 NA TGCAGCGTTAGGGACGGTGATCAGCCCCAGCATTTT CSVRDGDQPQHF
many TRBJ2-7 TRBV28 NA TGTGCCAGCAGTTTACCGACAGCCATCTACGAGCAGTACTTC CASSLPTAIYEQYF
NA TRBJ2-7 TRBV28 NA TGTGCCGGCAGTCCAGGGGTAGGATCCTACGAGCAGTACTTC CAGSPGVGSYEQYF
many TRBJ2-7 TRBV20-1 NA TGCAGTGCGCCTGGGATTGTAGGCGCCTACGAGCAGTACTTC CSAPGIVGAYEQYF
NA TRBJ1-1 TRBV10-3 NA TGTGCCATCAGTTTTCAGGGTGCGAACACTGAAGCTTTCTTT CAISFQGANTEAFF
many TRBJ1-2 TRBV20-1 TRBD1 TGCAGTGCCAAGAAAGACAGGGGCGATCTTGGCTATGGCTACACCTTC CSAKKDRGDLGYGYTF
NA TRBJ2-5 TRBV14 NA TGTGCCAGCAGCCAAGAATTCCGGGGAGAGACCCAGTACTTC CASSQEFRGETQYF
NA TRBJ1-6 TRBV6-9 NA TGTGCCAGCAGTTACCGGGTACCCCATTCACCCCTCCACTTT CASSYRVPHSPLHF
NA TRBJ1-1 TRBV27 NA TGTGCCAGCAGAGTTGGGTTGGGAGGAGCTTTCTTT CASRVGLGGAFF
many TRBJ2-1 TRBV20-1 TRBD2 TGCAGTGCCAGACTAGCGGGAGTGGACAATGAGCAGTTCTTC CSARLAGVDNEQFF
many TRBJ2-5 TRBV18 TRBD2 TGTGCCAGCTCACCAGGATCGGGAGGACAAGAGACCCAGTACTTC CASSPGSGGQETQYF
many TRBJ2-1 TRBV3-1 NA TGTGCCAGCAGCCCCACATTTACTACCAACAATGAGCAGTTCTTC CASSPTFTTNNEQFF
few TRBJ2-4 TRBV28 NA TGTGCCAGCAGTTTCTCAGGAGGCAAAAACATTCAGTACTTC CASSFSGGKNIQYF
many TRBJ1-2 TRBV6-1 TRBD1 TGTGCCAGCAGCCGAGGACAGGGGATCTATGGCTACACCTTC CASSRGQGIYGYTF
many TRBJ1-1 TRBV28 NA TGTGCCAGCAGTTCATCGAACACTGAAGCTTTCTTT CASSSSNTEAFF
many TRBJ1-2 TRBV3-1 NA TGTGCCAGCAGCCTTTACAGGGATGGCTACACCTTC CASSLYRDGYTF
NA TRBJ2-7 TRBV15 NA TGTGCCACCAGCAGAGTTGGGACCTACGAGCAGTACTTC CATSRVGTYEQYF
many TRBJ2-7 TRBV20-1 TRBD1 TGCAGTGCTAGAGATCTGGGGACAGGGACCGCCTACGAGCAGTACTTC CSARDLGTGTAYEQYF
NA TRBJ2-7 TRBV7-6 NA TGTGCCAGCAGCTTCAGGGCCGAGCAGTACTTC CASSFRAEQYF
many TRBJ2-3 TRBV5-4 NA TGTGCCAGCAGCTTGGGGGTGCTGTGGCGTCCTCACACAGATACGCAGTATTTT CASSLGVLWRPHTDTQYF
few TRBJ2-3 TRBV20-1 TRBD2 TGCAGTGCTTTTACCTATAAGCGGGAGGATCAGTTAGATACGCAGTATTTT CSAFTYKREDQLDTQYF
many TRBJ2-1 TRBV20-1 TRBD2 TGCAGTGCTAGGCCAGCGGGAGTCGAGCAGTTCTTC CSARPAGVEQFF
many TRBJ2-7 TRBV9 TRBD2 TGTGCCAGCAGCGTAGGTGCGGGAGAGACCTACGAGCAGTACTTC CASSVGAGETYEQYF
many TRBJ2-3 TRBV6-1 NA TGTGCCAGCAGTACCACCTTTCAGGGGCATACGCAGTATTTT CASSTTFQGHTQYF
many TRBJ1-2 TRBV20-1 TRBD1 TGCAGTGCTAGAGCGGGACAGGGGAGTGGAGGCTACACCTTC CSARAGQGSGGYTF
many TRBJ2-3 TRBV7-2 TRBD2 TGTGCCAGCAGCATCATAGCGGGAGGGCCCACAGATACGCAGTATTTT CASSIIAGGPTDTQYF
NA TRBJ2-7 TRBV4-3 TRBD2 TGCGCCAGCAGCCAAGAATGGGTACTAGCGAGCTCCTACGAGCAGTACTTC CASSQEWVLASSYEQYF
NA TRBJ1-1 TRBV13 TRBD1 TGTGCCAGCAGCACTCTCTTAGACATCGTGGGGACAGGGGACACTGAAGCTTTCTTT CASSTLLDIVGTGDTEAFF
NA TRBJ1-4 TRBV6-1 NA TGTGCCAGCAGCTCGGACTCTAATGAAAAACTGTTTTTT CASSSDSNEKLFF
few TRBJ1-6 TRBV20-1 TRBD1 TGCAGTGCTAGAGACCCGGGACAGATTAATTCACCCCTCCACTTT CSARDPGQINSPLHF